This is a list of T cell receptor beta chains from one sample in a study of T cells in Graves' hyperthyroidism and ophthalmopathy. TCRdb fed the multiplex PCR reads into MiXCR, producing one record per CDR3 protein. The sample yields approximately 400,000 distinct CDR3 sequences, about 25% seen once. Sequenced sample: blood. The source is a man aged 45-65 years with Graves' hyperthyroidism. Both conserved end residues are part of each CDR3. D genes are given only for firm matches. Size tells how often a clone was seen (once, few, many) or the class of an expanded clone, and some rows leave it out.

CDR3 DNA: TGTGCCAGCAGCGTAGAAGGCAATCAGCCCCAGCATTTT
CDR3 protein: CASSVEGNQPQHF
D gene: .
J gene: TRBJ1-5
clone size: few
V gene: TRBV7-3

CDR3 DNA: TGTGCCAGCAGCCCCTACCTACAGGGGGTAGAGACTGAAGCTTTCTTT
CDR3 protein: CASSPYLQGVETEAFF
D gene: TRBD1
J gene: TRBJ1-1
clone size: many
V gene: TRBV7-3

CDR3 DNA: TGTGCCAGCAGAGCACAGGGATTGGGCGAAAAACTGTTTTTT
CDR3 protein: CASRAQGLGEKLFF
D gene: .
J gene: TRBJ1-4
clone size: many
V gene: TRBV12-3/TRBV12-4

CDR3 DNA: TGTGCCAGCAGCTTAGTAGCGGCGGGACACGGGCGGACTGAAGCTTTCTTT
CDR3 protein: CASSLVAAGHGRTEAFF
D gene: .
J gene: TRBJ1-1
clone size: .
V gene: TRBV7-7

CDR3 DNA: TGTGCCAGCAGCTTAGGAGCGGGAGGGCCCGGAGGGAGTGAGCAGTACTTC
CDR3 protein: CASSLGAGGPGGSEQYF
D gene: TRBD2
J gene: TRBJ2-7
clone size: .
V gene: TRBV11-2

CDR3 DNA: TGTGCCAGCAGTTACAGGGAGTCTGGCTACACCTTC
CDR3 protein: CASSYRESGYTF
D gene: .
J gene: TRBJ1-2
clone size: .
V gene: TRBV2

CDR3 DNA: TGTGCCAGCAGCTCATATCTCCAGCGGGACACAGATACGCAGTATTTT
CDR3 protein: CASSSYLQRDTDTQYF
D gene: TRBD2
J gene: TRBJ2-3
clone size: few
V gene: TRBV7-9

CDR3 DNA: TGTGCCAGCTCACCACCGGGACAGGGGGCTATTGAGCAGTTCTTC
CDR3 protein: CASSPPGQGAIEQFF
D gene: TRBD1
J gene: TRBJ2-1
clone size: .
V gene: TRBV18

CDR3 DNA: TGTGCCACCAGTGATGCCACCGGGACAGAGTACAATGAGCAGTTCTTC
CDR3 protein: CATSDATGTEYNEQFF
D gene: TRBD1
J gene: TRBJ2-1
clone size: .
V gene: TRBV24-1

CDR3 DNA: TGCAGTGCTAGAGGCTTTAGCGGGAGTTGGAGCAGCACAGATACGCAGTATTTT
CDR3 protein: CSARGFSGSWSSTDTQYF
D gene: TRBD2
J gene: TRBJ2-3
clone size: few
V gene: TRBV20-1

CDR3 DNA: TGCGCCAGCAGCTTGTCGCCAGTAAGAAGTAATTCACCCCTCCACTTT
CDR3 protein: CASSLSPVRSNSPLHF
D gene: .
J gene: TRBJ1-6
clone size: .
V gene: TRBV5-1

CDR3 DNA: TGCGCCAGCAGTGAGTGGGGACTAGGATTGGACGAGCAGTACTTC
CDR3 protein: CASSEWGLGLDEQYF
D gene: TRBD2
J gene: TRBJ2-7
clone size: .
V gene: TRBV10-2

CDR3 DNA: TGTGCCAGCAGCTTAGTGTCCATGGCTTACAATGAGCAGTTCTTC
CDR3 protein: CASSLVSMAYNEQFF
D gene: .
J gene: TRBJ2-1
clone size: many
V gene: TRBV11-1

CDR3 DNA: TGTGCCAGCAGTGGGGGACGGATCTATGGCTACACCTTC
CDR3 protein: CASSGGRIYGYTF
D gene: .
J gene: TRBJ1-2
clone size: many
V gene: TRBV12-3/TRBV12-4

CDR3 DNA: TGTGCCAGCAGTCGAGTCGGGACACGGACATCAGATACGCAGTATTTT
CDR3 protein: CASSRVGTRTSDTQYF
D gene: .
J gene: TRBJ2-3
clone size: few
V gene: TRBV12-3/TRBV12-4

CDR3 DNA: TGCAGTGCTAGCACCAACAGGAATGGCTACACCTTC
CDR3 protein: CSASTNRNGYTF
D gene: .
J gene: TRBJ1-2
clone size: .
V gene: TRBV20-1

CDR3 DNA: TGTGCCAGCAGATCCAGACAGGGCTTTTCCGGGGAGCTGTTTTTT
CDR3 protein: CASRSRQGFSGELFF
D gene: TRBD1
J gene: TRBJ2-2
clone size: .
V gene: TRBV7-9

CDR3 DNA: TGCGCCAGCAGCTGGGGGACTTTTAGCTCCTACAATGAGCAGTTCTTC
CDR3 protein: CASSWGTFSSYNEQFF
D gene: .
J gene: TRBJ2-1
clone size: few
V gene: TRBV5-1

CDR3 DNA: TGTGCCAGCAGCTTTGGAGGGGCCGGGGAGCAGTACTTC
CDR3 protein: CASSFGGAGEQYF
D gene: .
J gene: TRBJ2-7
clone size: many
V gene: TRBV11-3

CDR3 DNA: TGTGCCAGTAGTATCAGCAGAAGGTACACCGGGGAGCTGTTTTTT
CDR3 protein: CASSISRRYTGELFF
D gene: .
J gene: TRBJ2-2
clone size: few
V gene: TRBV19

CDR3 DNA: TGTGCCAGCAACCGACAGGGGGGAATTAACACTGAAGCTTTCTTT
CDR3 protein: CASNRQGGINTEAFF
D gene: TRBD1
J gene: TRBJ1-1
clone size: few
V gene: TRBV11-2

CDR3 DNA: TGCAGTGCCGGCAGACTTGACGAGCAGTACTTC
CDR3 protein: CSAGRLDEQYF
D gene: .
J gene: TRBJ2-7
clone size: few
V gene: TRBV20-1

CDR3 DNA: TGCGCCAGCAGCTCCCGGACTAGCGGATTCGAGCAGTACTTC
CDR3 protein: CASSSRTSGFEQYF
D gene: TRBD2
J gene: TRBJ2-7
clone size: .
V gene: TRBV5-1

CDR3 DNA: TGTGCCAGCAGTGAAGGTCTGGCTCTATCCTACGAGCAGTACTTC
CDR3 protein: CASSEGLALSYEQYF
D gene: .
J gene: TRBJ2-7
clone size: many
V gene: TRBV2

CDR3 DNA: TGCGCCAGCAGTGAGTACAGCACAGATACGCAGTATTTT
CDR3 protein: CASSEYSTDTQYF
D gene: .
J gene: TRBJ2-3
clone size: .
V gene: TRBV10-1

CDR3 DNA: TGTGCCAGCCTGGGGGACAGTGCGTATGGCTACACCTTC
CDR3 protein: CASLGDSAYGYTF
D gene: TRBD1
J gene: TRBJ1-2
clone size: few
V gene: TRBV28

CDR3 DNA: TGTGCCAGCAGCCAAGAGTGGGGCCCAAATGAAAAACTGTTTTTT
CDR3 protein: CASSQEWGPNEKLFF
D gene: .
J gene: TRBJ1-4
clone size: few
V gene: TRBV14

CDR3 DNA: TGCAGCGTCGGGACAGGGAGAGAGCAGTACTTC
CDR3 protein: CSVGTGREQYF
D gene: TRBD1
J gene: TRBJ2-7
clone size: few
V gene: TRBV29-1

CDR3 DNA: TGTGCCAGCATCCCCTGTACTAGCGGGAATCAAGAGACCCAGTACTTC
CDR3 protein: CASIPCTSGNQETQYF
D gene: TRBD2
J gene: TRBJ2-5
clone size: many
V gene: TRBV14

CDR3 DNA: TGTGCCAGCAGTTCGGGCGCGGGCGGGACAGGTTATAATTCACCCCTCCACTTT
CDR3 protein: CASSSGAGGTGYNSPLHF
D gene: TRBD1
J gene: TRBJ1-6
clone size: .
V gene: TRBV11-1

CDR3 DNA: TGTGCCAGCAGGAGTATAGCGGGAGGGAACACAGATACGCAGTATTTT
CDR3 protein: CASRSIAGGNTDTQYF
D gene: TRBD2
J gene: TRBJ2-3
clone size: few
V gene: TRBV7-9